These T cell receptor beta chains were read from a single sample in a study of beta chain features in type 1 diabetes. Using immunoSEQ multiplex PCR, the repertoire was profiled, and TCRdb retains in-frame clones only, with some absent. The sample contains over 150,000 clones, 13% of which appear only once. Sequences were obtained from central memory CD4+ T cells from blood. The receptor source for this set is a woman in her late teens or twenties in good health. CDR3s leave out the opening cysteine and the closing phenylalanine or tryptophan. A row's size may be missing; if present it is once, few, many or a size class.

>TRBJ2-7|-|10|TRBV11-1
ASSPYRGEQY
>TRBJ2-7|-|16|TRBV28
ASSSIPGLAGASYEQY
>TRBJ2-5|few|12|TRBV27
ASSFQGGQETQY
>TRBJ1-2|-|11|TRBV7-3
ASSWDTNYGYT
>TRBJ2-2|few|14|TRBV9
ASSPQTSGPTGELF
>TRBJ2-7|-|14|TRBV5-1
ASNSQLAGGNYEQY
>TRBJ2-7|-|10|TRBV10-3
AISESSYEQY
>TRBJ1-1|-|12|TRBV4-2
ASRQTGHVTEAF
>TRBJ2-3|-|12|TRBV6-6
ASTLAGPTDTQY
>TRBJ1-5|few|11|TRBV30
AWTPGSNQPQH
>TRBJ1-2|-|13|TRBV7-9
ASSLPRDRVYGYT
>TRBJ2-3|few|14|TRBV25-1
ASSAGTSGSTDTQY
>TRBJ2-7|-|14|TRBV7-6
ASSLEISLAGDEQY
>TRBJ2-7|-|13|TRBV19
ASSPSTGASYEQY
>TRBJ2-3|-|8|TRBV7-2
ASSLNTQY
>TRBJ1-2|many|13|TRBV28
ASSLPGQGNYGYT
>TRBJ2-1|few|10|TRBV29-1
SVEGGGNEQF
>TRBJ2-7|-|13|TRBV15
ATSRDRTGNYEQY
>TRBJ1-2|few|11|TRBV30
AWSREGSYGYT
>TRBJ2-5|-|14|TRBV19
ASSIHTGTGRKTQY
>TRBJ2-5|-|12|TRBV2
ASTQGGVQETQY
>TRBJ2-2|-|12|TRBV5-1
ASSLGQHTGELF
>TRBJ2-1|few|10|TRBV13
ASSEAGNEQF
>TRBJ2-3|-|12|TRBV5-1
ASSLSQATDTQY
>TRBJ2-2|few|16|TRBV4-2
ASSQNRRRGADTGELF
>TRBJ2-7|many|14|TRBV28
ASSNTRGSNPYEQY
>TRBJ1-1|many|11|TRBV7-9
ASSLEENTEAF
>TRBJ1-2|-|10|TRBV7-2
ASSALNSGYT
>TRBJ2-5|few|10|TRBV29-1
SVPASQETQY
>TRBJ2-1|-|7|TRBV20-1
SASGEQF
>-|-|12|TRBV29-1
SAGGLAGADEQY
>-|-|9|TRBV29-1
SMVVGVEQY
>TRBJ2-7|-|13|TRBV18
ASSPLAGAAYEQY
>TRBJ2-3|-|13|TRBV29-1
SVEPYRGPTDTQY
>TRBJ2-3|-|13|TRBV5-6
ASSPGRLDTDTQY
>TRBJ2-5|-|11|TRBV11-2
ASSRQPQETQY
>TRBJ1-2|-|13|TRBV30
AWSGWTGSHYGYT
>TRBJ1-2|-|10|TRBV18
ASSPDGGGYT
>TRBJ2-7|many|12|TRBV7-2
ASSLGQGGFEQY
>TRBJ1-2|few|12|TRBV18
ASSPRQDNYGYT
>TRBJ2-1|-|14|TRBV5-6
ASSRGQSGAWDEQF
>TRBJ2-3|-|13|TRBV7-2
ASSLDLGVTDTQY
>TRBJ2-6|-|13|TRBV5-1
ASSLANSGANVLT
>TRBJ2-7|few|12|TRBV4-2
ASSQAGQTYEQY
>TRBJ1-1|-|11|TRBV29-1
SVRDREYTEAF
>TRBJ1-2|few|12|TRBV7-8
ASSSTGYNYGYT
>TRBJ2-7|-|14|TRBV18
ASSLPGQGVSYEQY
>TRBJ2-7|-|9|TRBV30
ACSYGTGKY
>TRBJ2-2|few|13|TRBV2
ASKAQGARTGELF
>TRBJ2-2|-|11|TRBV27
ASSLQQGGELF
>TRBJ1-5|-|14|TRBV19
ASTQRGGKGNQPQH
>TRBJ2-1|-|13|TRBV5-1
ASKETSAGYNEQF
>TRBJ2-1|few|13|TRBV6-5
ASSSSGLPYNEQF
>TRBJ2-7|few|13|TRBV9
ASSALDRIPYEQY
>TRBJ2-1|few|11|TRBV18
ASSPQGGNEQF
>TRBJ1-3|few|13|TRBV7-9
ASTRDRDSGNTIY
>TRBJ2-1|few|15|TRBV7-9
ASSLTGRTSKGNEQF
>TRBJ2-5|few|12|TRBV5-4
ASRRSGSQETQY
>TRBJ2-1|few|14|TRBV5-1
ASSLEILAVNNEQF